Included here is one TCR beta chain sequence, with context. The CDR3 is 18 residues long. V dropped 0 bases and J dropped 4; count of bases not matched to a gene: 10. Germline V gives CDR1 LGHNA, CDR2 YNFKEQ. CTLA-4 blockade using ipilimumab, together with focal radiation, was received by patients with chemo-refractory metastatic non-small-cell lung cancer. These data are taken from a study of radiotherapy plus CTLA-4 blockade in lung cancer. In the study overall: Of the patients, more than 15% showed objective responses and about 30% attained disease control.

Repertoires were generated with immunoSEQ multiplex PCR, while TCRdb's copy carries only in-frame clones and drops some. The sample records 56,000 or so clones, approximately 80% being singletons. This TCR was recovered from a human donor with non-small cell lung cancer who had a complete response to radiotherapy plus ipilimumab. This chain joins TRBV4-2 and TRBJ1-2; the match to TRBD1 covers 11 bases. This specimen consisted of peripheral blood, obtained from a patient treated with radiotherapy plus ipilimumab. The CDR3 reads CASSQDLGQGAGGYGYTF. As DNA, the CDR3 is TGTGCCAGCAGCCAAGATTTAGGACAGGGGGCAGGAGGCTATGGCTACACCTTC.